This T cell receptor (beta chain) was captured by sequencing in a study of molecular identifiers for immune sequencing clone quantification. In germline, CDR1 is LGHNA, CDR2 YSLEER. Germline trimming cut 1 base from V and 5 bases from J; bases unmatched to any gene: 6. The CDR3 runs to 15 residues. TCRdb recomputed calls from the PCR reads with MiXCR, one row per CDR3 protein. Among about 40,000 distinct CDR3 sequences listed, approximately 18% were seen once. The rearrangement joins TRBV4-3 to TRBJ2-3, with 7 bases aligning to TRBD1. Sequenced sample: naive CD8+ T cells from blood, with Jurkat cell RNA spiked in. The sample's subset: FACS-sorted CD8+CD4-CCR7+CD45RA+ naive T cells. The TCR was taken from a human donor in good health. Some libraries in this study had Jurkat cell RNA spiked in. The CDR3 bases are TGCGCCAGCAGCCAAGGGGCAGGGGGTGGAGATACGCAGTATTTT. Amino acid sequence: CASSQGAGGGDTQYF.